This TCR beta chain was found in a study of T cell changes during pregnancy in multiple sclerosis. Sequencing used immunoSEQ multiplex PCR; TCRdb keeps in-frame clones, though not all of them. The repertoire holds tens of thousands of clones, 80% to 95% seen once, with around 2% in the top ten. The source material was peripheral blood, sampled in the first trimester of pregnancy. The sequence came from a female donor in good health, enrolled as a control in a pregnancy study.

Written as DNA, the CDR3 is TGTGCCAGCAGCGTAGGTCCAGATAGCAATCAGCCCCAGCATTTT. This encodes CASSVGPDSNQPQHF. V usage is TRBV9 and J usage is TRBJ1-5; D not certain. The CDR3 covers 15 residues. Germline CDR1 is SGDLS and CDR2 is YYNGEE. V was trimmed by 0 bases and J by 0 bases, leaving 7 bases between them.